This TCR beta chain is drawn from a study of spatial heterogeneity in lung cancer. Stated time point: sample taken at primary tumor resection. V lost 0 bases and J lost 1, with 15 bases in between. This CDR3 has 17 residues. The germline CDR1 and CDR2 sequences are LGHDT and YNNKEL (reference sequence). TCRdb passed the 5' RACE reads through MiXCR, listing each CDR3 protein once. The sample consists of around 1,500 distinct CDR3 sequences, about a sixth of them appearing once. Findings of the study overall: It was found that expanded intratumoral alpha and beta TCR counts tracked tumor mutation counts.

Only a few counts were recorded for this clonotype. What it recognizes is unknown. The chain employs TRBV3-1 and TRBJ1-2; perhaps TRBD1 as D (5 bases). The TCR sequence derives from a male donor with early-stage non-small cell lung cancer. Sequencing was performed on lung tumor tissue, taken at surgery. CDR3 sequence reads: CASSQDFGDGVNYGYTF. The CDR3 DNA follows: TGTGCCAGCAGCCAAGATTTCGGGGACGGCGTTAACTATGGCTACACCTTC. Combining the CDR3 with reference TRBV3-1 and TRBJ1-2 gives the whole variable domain DTAVSQTPKYLVTQMGNDKSIKCEQNLGHDTMYWYKQDSKKFLKIMFSYNNKELIINETVPNRFSPKSPDKAHLNLHINSLELGDSAVYFCASSQDFGDGVNYGYTFGSGTRLTVV.